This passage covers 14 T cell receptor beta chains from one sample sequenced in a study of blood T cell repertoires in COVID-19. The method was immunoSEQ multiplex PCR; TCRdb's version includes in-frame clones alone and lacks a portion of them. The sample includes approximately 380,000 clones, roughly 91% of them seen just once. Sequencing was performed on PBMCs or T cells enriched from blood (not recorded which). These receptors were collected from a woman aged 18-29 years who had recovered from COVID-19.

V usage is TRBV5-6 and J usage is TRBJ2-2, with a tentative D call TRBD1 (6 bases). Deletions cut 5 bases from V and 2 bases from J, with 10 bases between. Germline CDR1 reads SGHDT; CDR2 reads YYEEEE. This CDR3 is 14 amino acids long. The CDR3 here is CASRGRGNTGELFF. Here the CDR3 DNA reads TGTGCCAGCAGGGGCAGGGGAAACACCGGGGAGCTGTTTTTT. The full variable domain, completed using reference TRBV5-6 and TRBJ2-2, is DAGVTQSPTHLIKTRGQQVTLRCSPKSGHDTVSWYQQALGQGPQFIFQYYEEEERQRGNFPDRFSGHQFPNYSSELNVNALLLGDSALYLCASRGRGNTGELFFGEGSRLTVL.

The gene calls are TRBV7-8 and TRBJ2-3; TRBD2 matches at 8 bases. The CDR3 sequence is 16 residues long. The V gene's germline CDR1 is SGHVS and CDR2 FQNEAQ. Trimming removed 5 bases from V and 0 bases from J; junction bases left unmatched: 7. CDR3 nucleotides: TGTGCCAGCAGCCCGTCGGGGGGGGAGAGCACAGATACGCAGTATTTT. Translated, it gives CASSPSGGESTDTQYF.

CDR3 residues: CSFQRGQETQYF. The CDR3 DNA reads TGCAGTTTTCAGCGGGGCCAAGAGACCCAGTACTTC. The chain is built from TRBV29-1 and TRBJ2-5; 7 positions match TRBD2. CDR1 SQVTM and CDR2 ANQGSEA come from the germline V gene. CDR3 length equals 12 residues.

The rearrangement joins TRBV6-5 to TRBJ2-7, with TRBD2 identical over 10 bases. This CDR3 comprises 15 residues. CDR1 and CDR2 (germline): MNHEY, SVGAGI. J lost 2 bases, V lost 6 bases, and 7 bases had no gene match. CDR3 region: CASREGLAIPYEQYF. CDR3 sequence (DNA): TGTGCCAGCAGGGAGGGACTAGCGATCCCCTACGAGCAGTACTTC.

CDR3 bases: TGTGCCAGTAGTACAATACAGGGGTCCGGTCAGCCCCAGCATTTT. Protein: CASSTIQGSGQPQHF. The rearrangement joins TRBV19 to TRBJ1-5; 7 bases line up with TRBD1. Germline trimming cut 4 bases from V and 6 bases from J; bases unmatched to any gene: 9. From germline, CDR1 is LNHDA and CDR2 SQIVND (reference sequence). This CDR3 comprises 15 residues.

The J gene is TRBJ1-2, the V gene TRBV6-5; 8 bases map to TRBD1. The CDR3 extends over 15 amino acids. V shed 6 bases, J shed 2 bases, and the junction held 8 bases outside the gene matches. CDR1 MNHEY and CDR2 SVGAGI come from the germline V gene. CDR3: CASRYTQGANYGYTF. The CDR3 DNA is TGTGCCAGCAGGTACACCCAGGGGGCGAACTATGGCTACACCTTC.

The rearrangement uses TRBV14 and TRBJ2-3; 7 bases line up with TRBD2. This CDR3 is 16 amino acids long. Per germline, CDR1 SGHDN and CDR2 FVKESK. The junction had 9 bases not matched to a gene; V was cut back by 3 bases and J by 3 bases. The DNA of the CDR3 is TGTGCCAGCAGCCACTTTCGGGTAGCGGGTACAGATACGCAGTATTTT. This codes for CASSHFRVAGTDTQYF.

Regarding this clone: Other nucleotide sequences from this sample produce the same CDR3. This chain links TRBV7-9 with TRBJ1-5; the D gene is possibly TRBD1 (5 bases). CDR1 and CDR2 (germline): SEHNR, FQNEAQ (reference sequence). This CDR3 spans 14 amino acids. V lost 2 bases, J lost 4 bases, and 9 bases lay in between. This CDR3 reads CASSLQGLNQPQHF. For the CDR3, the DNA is TGTGCCAGCAGCTTACAGGGATTAAATCAGCCCCAGCATTTT.

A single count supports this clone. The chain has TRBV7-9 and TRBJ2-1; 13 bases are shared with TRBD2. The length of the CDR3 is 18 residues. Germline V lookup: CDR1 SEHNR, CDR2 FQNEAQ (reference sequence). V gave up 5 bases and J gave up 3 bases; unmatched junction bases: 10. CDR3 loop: CASSLGLAGAIYYNEQFF. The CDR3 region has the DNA TGTGCCAGCAGCCTCGGACTAGCGGGGGCCATTTACTACAATGAGCAGTTCTTC. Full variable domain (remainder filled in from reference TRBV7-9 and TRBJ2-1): DTGVSQNPRHKITKRGQNVTFRCDPISEHNRLYWYRQTLGQGPEFLTYFQNEAQLEKSRLLSDRFSAERPKGSFSTLEIQRTEQGDSAMYLCASSLGLAGAIYYNEQFFGPGTRLTVL.

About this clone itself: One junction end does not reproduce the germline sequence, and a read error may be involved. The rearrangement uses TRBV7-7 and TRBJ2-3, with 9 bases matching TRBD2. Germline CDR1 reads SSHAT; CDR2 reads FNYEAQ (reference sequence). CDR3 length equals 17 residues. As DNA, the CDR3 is TGTGCTAGCAGCTTAGGTCTAGCGGGGAGGTCCACAGATACGCAGTATTTT. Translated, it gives CASSLGLAGRSTDTQYF.

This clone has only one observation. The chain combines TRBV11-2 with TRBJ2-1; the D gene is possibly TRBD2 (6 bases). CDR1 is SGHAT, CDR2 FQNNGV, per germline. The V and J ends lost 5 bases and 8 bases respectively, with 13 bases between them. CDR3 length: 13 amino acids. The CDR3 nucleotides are TGTGCCAGCAGCCGGGACTCCCTCGATGAGCAGTTCTTC. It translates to CASSRDSLDEQFF.

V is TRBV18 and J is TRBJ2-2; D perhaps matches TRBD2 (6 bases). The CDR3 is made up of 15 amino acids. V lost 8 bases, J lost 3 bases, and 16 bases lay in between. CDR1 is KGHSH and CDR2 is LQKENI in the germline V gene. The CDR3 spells CASPSGDFHTGELFF. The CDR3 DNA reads TGTGCCAGCCCCTCTGGGGACTTCCACACCGGGGAGCTGTTTTTT.

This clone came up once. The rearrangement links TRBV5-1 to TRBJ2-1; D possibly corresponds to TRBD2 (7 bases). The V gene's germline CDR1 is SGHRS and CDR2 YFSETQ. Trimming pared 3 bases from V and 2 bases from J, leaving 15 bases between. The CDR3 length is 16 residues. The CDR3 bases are TGCGCCAGCAGCTCGACGGGGCGGGGGCCCTACAATGAGCAGTTCTTC. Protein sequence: CASSSTGRGPYNEQFF.

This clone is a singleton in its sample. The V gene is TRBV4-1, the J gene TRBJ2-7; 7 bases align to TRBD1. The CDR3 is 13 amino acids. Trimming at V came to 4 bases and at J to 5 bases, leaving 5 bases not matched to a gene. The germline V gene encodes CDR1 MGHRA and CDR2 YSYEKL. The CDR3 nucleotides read TGCGCCAGCAGCCGGTCAGGGGGAAACGAGCAGTACTTC. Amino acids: CASSRSGGNEQYF.